The sequence of this TCR beta chain was determined in a study of T cell changes during pregnancy in multiple sclerosis. The CDR3 sequence is 15 residues long. Between the trimmed V and J ends, which lost 5 bases and 0 bases, there was a span of 10 bases. Looked up from germline, CDR1 is LNHDA and CDR2 is SQIVND (reference sequence). Profiled with immunoSEQ multiplex PCR; TCRdb holds only in-frame clones, not every one. This sample yields just under 80,000 clones, of which just under 95% are seen a single time; approximately 0.71% belongs to the top ten. The source is a female donor in good health, enrolled as a control in a pregnancy study. Sequencing used peripheral blood, obtained in the second trimester of pregnancy. V gene TRBV19 combines with J gene TRBJ1-4; TRBD1 is a possible D gene (5 bases). CDR3 sequence: CASSFRAATNEKLFF. The CDR3 bases are TGTGCCAGTAGTTTCAGGGCTGCAACTAATGAAAAACTGTTTTTT.